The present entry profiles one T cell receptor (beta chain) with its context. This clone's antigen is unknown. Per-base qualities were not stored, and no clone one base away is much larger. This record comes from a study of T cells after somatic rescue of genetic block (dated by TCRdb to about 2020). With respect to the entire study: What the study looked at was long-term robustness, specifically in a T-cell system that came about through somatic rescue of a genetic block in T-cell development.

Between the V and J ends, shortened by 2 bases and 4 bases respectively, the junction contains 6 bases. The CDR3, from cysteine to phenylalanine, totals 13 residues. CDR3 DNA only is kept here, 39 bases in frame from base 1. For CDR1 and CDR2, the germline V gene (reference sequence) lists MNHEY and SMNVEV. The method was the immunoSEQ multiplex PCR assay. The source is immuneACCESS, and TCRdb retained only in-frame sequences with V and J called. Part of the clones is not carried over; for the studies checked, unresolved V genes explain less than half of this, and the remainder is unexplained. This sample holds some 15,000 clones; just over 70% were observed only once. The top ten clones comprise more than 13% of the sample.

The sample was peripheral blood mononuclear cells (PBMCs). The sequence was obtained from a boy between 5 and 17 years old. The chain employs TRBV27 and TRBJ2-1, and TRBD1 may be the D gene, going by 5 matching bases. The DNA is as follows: TGTGCCAGCAGTTTAAGGGGTTACAATGAGCAGTTCTTC. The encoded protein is CASSLRGYNEQFF.